This T cell receptor beta chain comes out of a study of blood T cell repertoires in COVID-19. Study information: Material from acute and convalescent COVID-19 was sourced from the United States, Italy and Spain. Sources were T cells, B-cell-depleted T cells, or PBMCs; the material itself was cDNA or gDNA.

Authors' analysis steps: Nucleated cell counts were estimated from reference gene primer amplification. Measured with immunoSEQ multiplex PCR; TCRdb has only the in-frame clones, and not every one. V, J and clone size derive from that table, while D and trimming were established from the DNA sequence. The profile shows just under 350,000 clones, around 91% of them singletons. CDR1 MNHEY and CDR2 SMNVEV come from the germline V gene (reference sequence). The V end lost 3 bases, the J end lost 4 bases, and 15 bases lay between the germline ends. CDR3 length: 15 amino acids. This TCR came from a woman under 30 who had recovered from COVID-19. The chain employs TRBV27 and TRBJ2-5; perhaps TRBD1 as D (6 bases). The sample comprised peripheral blood. The CDR3 protein is CASSFDLGGRETQYF. CDR3 bases: TGTGCCAGCAGTTTCGACTTAGGGGGACGAGAGACCCAGTACTTC.